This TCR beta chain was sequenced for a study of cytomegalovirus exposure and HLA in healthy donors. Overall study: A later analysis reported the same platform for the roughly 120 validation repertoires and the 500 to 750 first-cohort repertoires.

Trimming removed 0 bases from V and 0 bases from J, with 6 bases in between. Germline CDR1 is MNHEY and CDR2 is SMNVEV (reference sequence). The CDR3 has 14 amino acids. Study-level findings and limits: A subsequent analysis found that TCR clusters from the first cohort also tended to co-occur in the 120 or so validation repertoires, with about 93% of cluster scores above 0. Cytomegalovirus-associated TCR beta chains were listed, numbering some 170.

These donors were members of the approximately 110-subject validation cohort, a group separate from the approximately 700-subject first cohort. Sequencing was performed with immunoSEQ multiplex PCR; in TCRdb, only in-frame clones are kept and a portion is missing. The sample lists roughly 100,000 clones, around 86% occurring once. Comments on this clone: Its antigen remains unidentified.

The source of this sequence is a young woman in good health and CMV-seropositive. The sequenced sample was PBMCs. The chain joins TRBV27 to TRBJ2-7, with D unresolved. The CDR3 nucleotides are TGTGCCAGCAGTTTATCATCGAGCTCCTACGAGCAGTACTTC. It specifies CASSLSSSSYEQYF.